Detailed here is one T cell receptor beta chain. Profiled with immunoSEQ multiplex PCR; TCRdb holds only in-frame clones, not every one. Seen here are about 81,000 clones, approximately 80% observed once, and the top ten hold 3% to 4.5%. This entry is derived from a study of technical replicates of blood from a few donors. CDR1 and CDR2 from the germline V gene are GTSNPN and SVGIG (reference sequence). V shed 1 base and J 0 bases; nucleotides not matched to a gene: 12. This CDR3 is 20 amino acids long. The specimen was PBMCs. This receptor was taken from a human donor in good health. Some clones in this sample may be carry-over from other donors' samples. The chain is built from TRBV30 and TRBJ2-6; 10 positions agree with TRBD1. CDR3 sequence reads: CAWSERYWGTGDSGANVLTF. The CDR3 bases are TGTGCCTGGAGTGAGAGGTATTGGGGGACAGGGGACTCTGGGGCCAACGTCCTGACTTTC.